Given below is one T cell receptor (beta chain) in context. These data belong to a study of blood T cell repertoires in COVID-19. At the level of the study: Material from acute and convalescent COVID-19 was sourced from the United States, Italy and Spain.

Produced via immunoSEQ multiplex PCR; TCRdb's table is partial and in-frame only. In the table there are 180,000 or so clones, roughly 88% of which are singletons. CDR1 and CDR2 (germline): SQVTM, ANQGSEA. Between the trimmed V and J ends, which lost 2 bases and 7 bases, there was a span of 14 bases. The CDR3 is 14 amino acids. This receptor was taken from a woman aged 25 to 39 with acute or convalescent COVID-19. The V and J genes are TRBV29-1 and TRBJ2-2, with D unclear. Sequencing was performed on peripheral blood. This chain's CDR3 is CSVELGRMGGELFF. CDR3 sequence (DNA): TGCAGCGTTGAACTGGGCCGTATGGGCGGGGAGCTGTTTTTT.